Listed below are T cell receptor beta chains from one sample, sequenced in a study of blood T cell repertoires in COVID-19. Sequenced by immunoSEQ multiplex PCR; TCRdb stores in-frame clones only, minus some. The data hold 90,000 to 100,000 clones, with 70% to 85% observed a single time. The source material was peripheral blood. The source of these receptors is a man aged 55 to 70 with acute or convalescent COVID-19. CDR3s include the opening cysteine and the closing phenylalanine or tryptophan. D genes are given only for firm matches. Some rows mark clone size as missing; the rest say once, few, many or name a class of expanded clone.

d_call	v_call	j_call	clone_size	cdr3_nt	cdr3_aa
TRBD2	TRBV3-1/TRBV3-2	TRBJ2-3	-	TGTGCCAGCTCTTCTCGGGCTAGCGGGGAAGTAGATACGCAGTATTTT	CASSSRASGEVDTQYF
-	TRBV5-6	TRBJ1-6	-	TGTGCCAGCAGCTTGGGTTCGGTCGATTCACCCCTCCACTTT	CASSLGSVDSPLHF
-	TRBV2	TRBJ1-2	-	TGTGCCAGCAAGCGGACGCATTTACCAGCTAACTATGGCTACACCTTC	CASKRTHLPANYGYTF
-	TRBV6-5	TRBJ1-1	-	TGTGCCAGCAGTTACTCGAGAACGGCGGGGACTGAAGCTTTCTTT	CASSYSRTAGTEAFF
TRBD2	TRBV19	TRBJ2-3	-	TGTGCCAGTAGTATAGGTCTACTAGCGAGCACAGATACGCAGTATTTT	CASSIGLLASTDTQYF
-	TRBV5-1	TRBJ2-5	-	TGCGCCAGCAGCGCAGGGGCCCAAGAGACCCAGTACTTC	CASSAGAQETQYF
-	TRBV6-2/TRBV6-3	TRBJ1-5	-	TGTGCCAGCAGTTACTCATCTGTATCGGGGGTCAGCAATCAGCCCCAGCATTTT	CASSYSSVSGVSNQPQHF
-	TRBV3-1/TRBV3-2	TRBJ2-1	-	TGTGCCAGCAGCCAAGGCTACGCCTCCTACAATGAGCAGTTCTTC	CASSQGYASYNEQFF
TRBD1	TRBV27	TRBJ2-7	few	TGTGCCAGCAGTGAGGACAGGGCAACCTACGAGCAGTACTTC	CASSEDRATYEQYF
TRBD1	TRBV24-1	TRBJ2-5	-	TGTGCCACCAGTGCCGGGGGACAGGGAGCTGCAGAGACCCAGTACTTC	CATSAGGQGAAETQYF
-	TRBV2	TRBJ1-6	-	TGTGCCAGCAGGGTACAAGGGGATAATTCACCCCTCCACTTT	CASRVQGDNSPLHF
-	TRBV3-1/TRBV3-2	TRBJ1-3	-	TGTGCCAGCAGCTTTTCCACAGGAGTCGGAAACACCATATATTTT	CASSFSTGVGNTIYF
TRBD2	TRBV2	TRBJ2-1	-	TGTGCCAGCACGCGACTAGCGGGGCCCAGTAGGATACAGTTCTTC	CASTRLAGPSRIQFF
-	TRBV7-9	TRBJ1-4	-	TGTGCCAGCAGCCTCACAGGAGTTAATGAAAAACTGTTTTTT	CASSLTGVNEKLFF
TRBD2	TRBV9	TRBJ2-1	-	TGTGCCAGCAGCGCAGCGGGGGGAAACTACAATGAGCAGTTCTTC	CASSAAGGNYNEQFF
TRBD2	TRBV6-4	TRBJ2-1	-	TGTGCCAGCAGTGACTCGGCTAGCGGGTACAATGAGCAGTTCTTC	CASSDSASGYNEQFF